These 3 T cell receptor beta chains originate from one sample sequenced in a study of cytomegalovirus exposure and HLA in healthy donors. Primers: 60 Vbeta forward and 13 Jbeta reverse. The data were produced by immunoSEQ multiplex PCR, yet TCRdb's version contains in-frame clones alone and is incomplete. Seen here are 100,000 or so clones, more than 60% observed once, and the top ten hold roughly 6%. Material for sequencing was PBMCs. These receptors were collected from a male donor in good health and CMV-seronegative.

The rearrangement uses TRBV18 and TRBJ2-7; D is possibly TRBD1 (6 bases). This CDR3 region has 14 residues. Per the germline V gene, CDR1 is KGHSH and CDR2 is LQKENI. V lost 2 bases and J lost 13, with 21 bases in between. Written as DNA, the CDR3 is TGTGCCAGCTCACCAAATACCGGGACACCGAGGGAATACTTC. Protein sequence: CASSPNTGTPREYF.

The V call is TRBV6-7, the J call TRBJ2-7, with 14 positions matching TRBD2. Being an ORF, TRBV6-7 has a function that is uncertain. V lost 5 bases, J lost 2 bases, and 11 bases stayed unmatched. The length of the CDR3 is 18 residues. The DNA for the CDR3 is TGTGCCAGCAGTCGGACTAGCGGGAGGCCCTTCTACACCTACGAGCAGTACTTC. This gives the protein CASSRTSGRPFYTYEQYF.

About this clone: One end of the junction fails to match germline, which may point to a read error. The chain uses TRBV2 and TRBJ2-2; 7 nucleotides agree with TRBD2. This CDR3 has 15 residues. Per the germline V gene, CDR1 is SNHLY and CDR2 is FYNNEI. The CDR3 is CAGRVKRDGTGELFF. Written as DNA, the CDR3 is TGTGCCGGCAGGGTAAAGCGGGATGGCACCGGGGAGCTGTTTTTT.